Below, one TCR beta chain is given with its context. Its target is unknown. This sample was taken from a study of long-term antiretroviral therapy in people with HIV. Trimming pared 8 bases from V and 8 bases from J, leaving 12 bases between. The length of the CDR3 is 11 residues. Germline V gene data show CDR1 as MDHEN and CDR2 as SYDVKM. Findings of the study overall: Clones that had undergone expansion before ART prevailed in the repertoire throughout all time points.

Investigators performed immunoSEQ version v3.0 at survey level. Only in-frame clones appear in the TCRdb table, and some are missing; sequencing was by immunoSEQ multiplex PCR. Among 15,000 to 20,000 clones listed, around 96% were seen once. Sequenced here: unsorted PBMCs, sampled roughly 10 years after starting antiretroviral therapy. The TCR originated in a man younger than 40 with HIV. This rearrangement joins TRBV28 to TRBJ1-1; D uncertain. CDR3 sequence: CASGKPVEAFF. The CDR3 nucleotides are TGTGCCAGCGGAAAACCAGTCGAAGCTTTCTTT. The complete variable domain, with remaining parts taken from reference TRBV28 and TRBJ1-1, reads DVKVTQSSRYLVKRTGEKVFLECVQDMDHENMFWYRQDPGLGLRLIYFSYDVKMKEKGDIPEGYSVSREKKERFSLILESASTNQTSMYLCASGKPVEAFFGQGTRLTVV.